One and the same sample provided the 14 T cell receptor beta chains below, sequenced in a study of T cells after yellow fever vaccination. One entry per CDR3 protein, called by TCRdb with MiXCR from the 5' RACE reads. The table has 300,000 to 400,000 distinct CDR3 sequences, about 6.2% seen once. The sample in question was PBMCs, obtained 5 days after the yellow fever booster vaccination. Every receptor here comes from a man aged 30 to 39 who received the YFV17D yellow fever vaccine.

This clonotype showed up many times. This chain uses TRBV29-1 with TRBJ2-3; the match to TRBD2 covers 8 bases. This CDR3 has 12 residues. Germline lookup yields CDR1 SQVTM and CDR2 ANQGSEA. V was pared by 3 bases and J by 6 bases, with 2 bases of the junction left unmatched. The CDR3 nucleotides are TGCAGCGTTGATAGCGGGACCGATACGCAGTATTTT. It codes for CSVDSGTDTQYF.

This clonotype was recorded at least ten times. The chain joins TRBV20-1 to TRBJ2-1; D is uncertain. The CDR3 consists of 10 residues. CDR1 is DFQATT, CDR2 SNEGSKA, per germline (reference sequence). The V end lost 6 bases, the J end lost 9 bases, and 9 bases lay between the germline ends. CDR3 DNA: TGCAGTGCGAGAAGTAGTGAGCAGTTCTTC. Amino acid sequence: CSARSSEQFF.

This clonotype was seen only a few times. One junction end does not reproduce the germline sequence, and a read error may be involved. As DNA, the CDR3 is TGCAGGGCTAGGGACAGGTCTCGGGAGCAGTACTTC. The encoded protein is CRARDRSREQYF. The chain is built from TRBV20-1 and TRBJ2-7; 8 bases align to TRBD1. From germline, CDR1 is DFQATT and CDR2 SNEGSKA (reference sequence). The CDR3 runs to 12 residues.

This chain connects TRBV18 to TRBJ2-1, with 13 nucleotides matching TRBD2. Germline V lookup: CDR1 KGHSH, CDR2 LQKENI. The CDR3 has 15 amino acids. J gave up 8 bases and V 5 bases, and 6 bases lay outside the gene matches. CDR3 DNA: TGTGCCAGCTCAGTCGGACTAGCGGGAGCGGATGAGCAGTTCTTC. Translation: CASSVGLAGADEQFF.

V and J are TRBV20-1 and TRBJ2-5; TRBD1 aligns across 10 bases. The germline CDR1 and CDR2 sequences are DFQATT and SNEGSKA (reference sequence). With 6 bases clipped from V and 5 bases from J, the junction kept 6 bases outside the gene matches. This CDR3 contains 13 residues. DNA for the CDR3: TGCAGTGCCTGGGGACAGGGGACGGAGACCCAGTACTTC. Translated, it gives CSAWGQGTETQYF.

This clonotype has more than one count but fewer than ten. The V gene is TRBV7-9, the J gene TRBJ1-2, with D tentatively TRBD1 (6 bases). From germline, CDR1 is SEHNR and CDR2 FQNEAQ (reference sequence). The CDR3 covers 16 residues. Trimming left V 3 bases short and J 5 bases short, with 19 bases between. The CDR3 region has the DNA TGTGCCAGCAGCTTGAGGGTCTCTTCCCAGGGGTATGGCTACACCTTC. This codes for CASSLRVSSQGYGYTF. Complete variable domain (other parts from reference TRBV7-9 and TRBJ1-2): DTGVSQNPRHKITKRGQNVTFRCDPISEHNRLYWYRQTLGQGPEFLTYFQNEAQLEKSRLLSDRFSAERPKGSFSTLEIQRTEQGDSAMYLCASSLRVSSQGYGYTFGSGTRLTVV.

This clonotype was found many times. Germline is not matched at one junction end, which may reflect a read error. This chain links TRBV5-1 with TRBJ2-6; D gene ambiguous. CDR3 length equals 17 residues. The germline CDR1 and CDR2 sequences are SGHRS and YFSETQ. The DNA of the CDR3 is TGCGCCAGCAGCTTGGGGCAGACACTCTCTCGGGCCAACGTCCTGACTTTC. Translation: CASSLGQTLSRANVLTF.

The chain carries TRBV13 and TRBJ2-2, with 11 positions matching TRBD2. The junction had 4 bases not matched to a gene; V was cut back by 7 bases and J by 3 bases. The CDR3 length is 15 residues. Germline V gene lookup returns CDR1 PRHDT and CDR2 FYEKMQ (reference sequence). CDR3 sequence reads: CASKRLAGYTGELFF. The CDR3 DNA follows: TGTGCCAGCAAACGACTAGCGGGATACACCGGGGAGCTGTTTTTT.

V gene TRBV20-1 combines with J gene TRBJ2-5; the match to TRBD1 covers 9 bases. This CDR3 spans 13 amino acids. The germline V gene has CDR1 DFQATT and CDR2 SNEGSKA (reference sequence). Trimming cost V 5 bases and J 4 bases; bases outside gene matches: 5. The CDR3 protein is CSAFGTGLETQYF. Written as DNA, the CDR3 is TGCAGTGCTTTCGGGACAGGGTTAGAGACCCAGTACTTC.

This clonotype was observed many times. The CDR3 sequence is CASSLDPGLAGVVGEQFF. CDR3 nucleotide sequence: TGTGCCAGCAGCTTAGACCCGGGACTAGCGGGAGTGGTTGGTGAGCAGTTCTTC. The rearrangement joins TRBV11-1 to TRBJ2-1, with 14 bases identical to TRBD2. Losses at the gene ends were 1 base for V and 9 bases for J; bases not matched to a gene: 11. CDR3 length: 18 amino acids. CDR1 SGHAT and CDR2 FQDESV come from the germline V gene (reference sequence).

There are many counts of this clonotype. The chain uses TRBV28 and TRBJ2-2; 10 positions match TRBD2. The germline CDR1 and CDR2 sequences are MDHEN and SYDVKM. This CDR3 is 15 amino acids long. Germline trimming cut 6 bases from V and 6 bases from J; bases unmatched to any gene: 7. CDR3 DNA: TGTGCCAGCAGCGCTAGCGGGAGTTTCTCCGGGGAGCTGTTTTTT. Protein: CASSASGSFSGELFF.

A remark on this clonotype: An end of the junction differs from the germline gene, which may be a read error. CDR3 coding DNA: TGTGCCAGCAGCCTAAGAAAGACCGTCTTC. Amino acids: CASSLRKTVF. J is TRBJ2-1 and V is TRBV7-2, with D unclear. CDR1 SGHTA and CDR2 FQGNSA come from the germline V gene. This CDR3 is 10 amino acids long.

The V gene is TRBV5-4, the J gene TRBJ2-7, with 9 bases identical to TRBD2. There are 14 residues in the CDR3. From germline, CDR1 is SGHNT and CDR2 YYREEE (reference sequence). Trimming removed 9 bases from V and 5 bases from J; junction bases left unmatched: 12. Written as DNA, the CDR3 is TGTGCCATCGGCCCGGGGGTAGCGGGAGACGAGCAGTACTTC. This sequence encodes CAIGPGVAGDEQYF.

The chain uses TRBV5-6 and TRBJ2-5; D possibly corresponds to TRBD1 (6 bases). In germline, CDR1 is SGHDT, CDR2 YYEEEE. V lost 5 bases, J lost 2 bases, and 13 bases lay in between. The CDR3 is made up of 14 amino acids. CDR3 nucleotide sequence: TGTGCCAGCAGAGGGACAAGCACGCAAGAGACCCAGTACTTC. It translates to CASRGTSTQETQYF. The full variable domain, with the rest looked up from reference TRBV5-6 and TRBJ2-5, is DAGVTQSPTHLIKTRGQQVTLRCSPKSGHDTVSWYQQALGQGPQFIFQYYEEEERQRGNFPDRFSGHQFPNYSSELNVNALLLGDSALYLCASRGTSTQETQYFGPGTRLLVL.